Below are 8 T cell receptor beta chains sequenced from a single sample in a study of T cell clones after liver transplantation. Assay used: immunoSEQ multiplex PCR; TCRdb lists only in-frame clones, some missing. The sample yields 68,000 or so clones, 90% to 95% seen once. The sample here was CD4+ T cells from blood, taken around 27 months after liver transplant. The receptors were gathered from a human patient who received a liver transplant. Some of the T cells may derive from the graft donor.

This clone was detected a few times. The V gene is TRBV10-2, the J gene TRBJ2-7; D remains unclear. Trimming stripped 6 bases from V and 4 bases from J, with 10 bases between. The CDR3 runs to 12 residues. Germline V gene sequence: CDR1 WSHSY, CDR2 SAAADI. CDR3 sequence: CASSDSVYEQYF. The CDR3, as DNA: TGCGCCAGCAGCGACTCAGTTTACGAGCAGTACTTC.

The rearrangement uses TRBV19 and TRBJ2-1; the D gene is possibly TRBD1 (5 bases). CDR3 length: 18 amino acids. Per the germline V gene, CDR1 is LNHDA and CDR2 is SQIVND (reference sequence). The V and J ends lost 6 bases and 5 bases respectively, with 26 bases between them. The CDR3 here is CASRNLGAPSPRDNEQFF. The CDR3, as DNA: TGTGCCAGTAGAAACTTAGGGGCCCCCTCCCCCCGGGACAATGAGCAGTTCTTC.

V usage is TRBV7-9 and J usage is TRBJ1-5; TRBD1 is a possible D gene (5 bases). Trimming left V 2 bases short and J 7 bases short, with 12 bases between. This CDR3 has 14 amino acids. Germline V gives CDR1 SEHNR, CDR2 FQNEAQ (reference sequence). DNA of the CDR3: TGTGCCAGCAGCTTAAATTTCGGGGACCAGCCCCAGCATTTT. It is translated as CASSLNFGDQPQHF.

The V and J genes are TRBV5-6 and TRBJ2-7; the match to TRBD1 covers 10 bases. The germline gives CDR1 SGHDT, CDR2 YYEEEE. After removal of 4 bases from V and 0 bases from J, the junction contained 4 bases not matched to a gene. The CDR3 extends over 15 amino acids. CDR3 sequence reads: CASSVGQGYSYEQYF. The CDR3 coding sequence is TGTGCCAGCAGCGTGGGACAGGGGTACTCCTACGAGCAGTACTTC.

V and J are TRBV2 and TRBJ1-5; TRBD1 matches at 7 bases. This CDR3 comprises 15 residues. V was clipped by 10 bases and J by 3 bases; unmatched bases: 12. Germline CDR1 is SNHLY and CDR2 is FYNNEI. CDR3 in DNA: TGTGCCACCGCGACAGGGTCTAGTGACAATCAGCCCCAGCATTTT. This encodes CATATGSSDNQPQHF.

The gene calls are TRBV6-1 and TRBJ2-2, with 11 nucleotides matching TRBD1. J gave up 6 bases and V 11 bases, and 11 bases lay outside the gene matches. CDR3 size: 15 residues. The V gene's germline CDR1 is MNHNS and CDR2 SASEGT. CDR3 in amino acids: CASRGQGAGAGELFF. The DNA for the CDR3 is TGTGCCTCCCGCGGACAGGGGGCCGGCGCCGGGGAGCTGTTTTTT.

The CDR3 reads CASSLVPGLQGNTIYF. In DNA form, the CDR3 reads TGTGCCAGCAGCTTAGTACCAGGGCTACAAGGAAACACCATATATTTT. The chain employs TRBV11-2 and TRBJ1-3, with D perhaps matching TRBD1 (5 bases). CDR1 is SGHAT, CDR2 FQNNGV, per germline. V lost 1 base and J 4 bases, leaving 14 bases between the germline ends. The CDR3 contains 16 residues.

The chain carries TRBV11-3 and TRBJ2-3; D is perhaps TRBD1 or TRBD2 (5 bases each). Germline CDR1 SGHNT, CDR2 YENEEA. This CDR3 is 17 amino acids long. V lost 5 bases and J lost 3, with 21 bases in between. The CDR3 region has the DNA TGTGCCAGCAGCCAACCAAGAGAGGGGAGAGGGACAGATACGCAGTATTTT. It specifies CASSQPREGRGTDTQYF.